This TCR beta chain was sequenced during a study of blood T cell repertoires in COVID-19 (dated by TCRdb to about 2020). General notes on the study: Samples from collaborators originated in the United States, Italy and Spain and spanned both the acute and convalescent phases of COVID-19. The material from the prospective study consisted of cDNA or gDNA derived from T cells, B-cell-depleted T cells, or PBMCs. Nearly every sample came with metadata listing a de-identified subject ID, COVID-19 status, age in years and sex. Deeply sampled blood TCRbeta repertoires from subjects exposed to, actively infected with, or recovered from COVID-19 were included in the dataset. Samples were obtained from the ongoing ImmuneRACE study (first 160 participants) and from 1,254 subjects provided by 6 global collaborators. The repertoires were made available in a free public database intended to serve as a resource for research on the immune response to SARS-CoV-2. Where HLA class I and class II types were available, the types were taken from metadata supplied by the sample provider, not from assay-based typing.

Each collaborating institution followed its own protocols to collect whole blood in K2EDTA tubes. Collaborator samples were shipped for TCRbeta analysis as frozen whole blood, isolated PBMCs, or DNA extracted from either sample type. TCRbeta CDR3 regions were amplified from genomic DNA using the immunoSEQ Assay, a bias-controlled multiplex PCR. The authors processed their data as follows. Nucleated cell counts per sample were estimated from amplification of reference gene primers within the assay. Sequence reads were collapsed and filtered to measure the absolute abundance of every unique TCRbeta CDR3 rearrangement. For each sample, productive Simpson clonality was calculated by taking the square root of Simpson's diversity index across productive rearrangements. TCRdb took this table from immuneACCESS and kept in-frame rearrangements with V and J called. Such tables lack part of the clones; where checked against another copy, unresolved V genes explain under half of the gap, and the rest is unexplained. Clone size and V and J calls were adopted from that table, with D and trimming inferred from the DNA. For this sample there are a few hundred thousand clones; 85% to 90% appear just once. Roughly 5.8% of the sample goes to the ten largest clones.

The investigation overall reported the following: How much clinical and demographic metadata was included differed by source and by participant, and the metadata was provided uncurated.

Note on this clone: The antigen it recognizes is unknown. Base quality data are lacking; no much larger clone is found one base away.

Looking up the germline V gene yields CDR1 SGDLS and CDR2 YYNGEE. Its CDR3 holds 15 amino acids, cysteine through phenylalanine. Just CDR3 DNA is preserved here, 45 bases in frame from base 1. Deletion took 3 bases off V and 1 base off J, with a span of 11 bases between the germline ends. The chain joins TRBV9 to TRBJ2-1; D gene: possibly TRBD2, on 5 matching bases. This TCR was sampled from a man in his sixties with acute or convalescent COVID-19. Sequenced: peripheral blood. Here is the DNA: TGTGCCAGCAGCGCCCTAGGCGGGTCCTACAATGAGCAGTTCTTC. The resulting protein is CASSALGGSYNEQFF.